In its sample, the clone carrying this TCR beta chain was seen a few times. What it binds is unknown. This sample is part of a study of vaccination and CD4 T cells after COVID-19. Germline lookup yields CDR1 DFQATT and CDR2 SNEGSKA (reference sequence). The CDR3 extends over 13 amino acids. V lost 7 bases, J lost 3 bases, and 4 bases stayed unmatched. The Oncomine TCR Beta short-read assay generated sequence data from the DNA of cultured CD4+ T cells. TCRdb recomputed calls from the PCR reads with MiXCR, one row per CDR3 protein. The sample lists about 18,000 distinct CDR3 sequences; roughly 50% were seen once. Treatment here: roughly 11-day PBMC culture with coronavirus spike peptide pools or control peptides (ViraFEST assay).

Sequencing used CD4+ T cells from blood, cultured in vitro, obtained before SARS-CoV-2 vaccination. The chain joins TRBV20-1 to TRBJ2-1; 9 bases agree with TRBD2. The clonotype comes from a human donor who had recovered from COVID-19. CDR3 nucleotide sequence: TGCAGTGGAAGCGGGAGGAACTACAATGAGCAGTTCTTC. Its protein product is CSGSGRNYNEQFF.